Listed here are 26 T cell receptor beta chains from one sample, sequenced in a study of response to subunit inactivated influenza vaccine (dated by TCRdb to the late 2010s). The library came from RT-PCR. The run used an Illumina HiSeq 2500. TCRdb handled the public reads itself, with Q25 trimming in fastp and clone calling in MiXCR, and kept productive beta chains. Records with the same CDR3 protein are collapsed into one entry carrying the most frequent genes and DNA. This sample has roughly 520,000 distinct CDR3 sequences in its table, and 25% of those were observed once. The ten top clones hold 1.5% to 2% of the sample. Sequencing used CD4+ T cells sorted from PBMCs, obtained 5 days after vaccination. Every receptor here comes from a man over 45 who received an inactivated influenza vaccine. Donor details come from another sample of the same person, matched by shared clones.

In its sample, this clonotype was seen many times. The chain is built from TRBV24-1 and TRBJ1-1; weak D call: TRBD1 (5 bases). Germline V gene sequence: CDR1 KGHDR, CDR2 SFDVKD. This CDR3 is 12 amino acids long. V was clipped by 4 bases and J by 8 bases, with 10 bases between them. The CDR3 protein is CATSEGNREAFF. DNA of the CDR3: TGTGCCACCAGTGAGGGGAACAGGGAAGCTTTCTTT.

V is TRBV20-1 and J is TRBJ2-7; D may be TRBD2 (6 bases). Germline CDR1 DFQATT, CDR2 SNEGSKA (reference sequence). CDR3 size: 12 residues. V lost 3 bases and J 3 bases, leaving 9 bases between the germline ends. This chain's CDR3 is CSASGGVYEQYF. The CDR3 DNA follows: TGCAGTGCTAGTGGAGGGGTCTACGAGCAGTACTTC.

This clonotype has just a few counts. V and J are TRBV7-9 and TRBJ2-1; 8 bases line up with TRBD1. Looked up from germline, CDR1 is SEHNR and CDR2 is FQNEAQ (reference sequence). Trimming removed 5 bases from V and 6 bases from J; junction bases left unmatched: 6. The length of the CDR3 is 14 residues. This CDR3 reads CASSHGQGGNEQFF. CDR3 in DNA: TGTGCCAGCAGCCATGGACAGGGAGGCAATGAGCAGTTCTTC.

This clonotype is a singleton in its sample. CDR3 sequence reads: CASSGRAVNEKLFF. CDR3 sequence (DNA): TGTGCCAGCTCAGGGAGGGCGGTAAATGAAAAACTGTTTTTT. The chain couples TRBV6-1 to TRBJ1-4, with TRBD1 as a possible D gene (5 bases). Germline V lookup: CDR1 MNHNS, CDR2 SASEGT. This CDR3 has 14 amino acids. Trimming pared 8 bases from V and 5 bases from J, leaving 15 bases between.

The V call is TRBV20-1, the J call TRBJ2-1; a weak D match, TRBD2 (5 bases). The CDR3 has 14 residues. The V and J ends lost 5 bases and 3 bases respectively, with 14 bases between them. CDR1 and CDR2 (germline): DFQATT, SNEGSKA (reference sequence). The CDR3 DNA reads as TGCAGTGCTCTAGCCGCTACTAACTACAATGAGCAGTTCTTC. Its translation is CSALAATNYNEQFF.

This clonotype came up a few times. V gene TRBV7-2 combines with J gene TRBJ1-5; D unclear. V was trimmed by 3 bases and J by 4 bases, leaving 13 bases between them. Germline V lookup: CDR1 SGHTA, CDR2 FQGNSA. This CDR3 spans 15 amino acids. CDR3 sequence: CASSFSSGGNQPQHF. The CDR3 coding sequence is TGTGCCAGCAGCTTTAGCTCGGGAGGGAATCAGCCCCAGCATTTT.

This clonotype was counted between two and nine times. This CDR3 is CASSVDGYSGNTIYF. The CDR3 nucleotides are TGTGCCAGCAGCGTCGACGGATACTCTGGAAACACCATATATTTT. This chain links TRBV9 with TRBJ1-3; D uncertain. Looked up from germline, CDR1 is SGDLS and CDR2 is YYNGEE. The CDR3 spans 15 residues. Deletions cut 2 bases from V and 0 bases from J, with 9 bases between.

Points on this clonotype: The junction and the germline gene differ at one end; a read error may be behind it. The chain joins TRBV5-6 to TRBJ2-2, with D perhaps TRBD1 or TRBD2 (5 bases each). Germline V CDR1 and CDR2: SGHDT, YYEEEE. This CDR3 has 15 residues. This CDR3 is CASSLAGTNTGELYF. CDR3 in DNA: TGTGCCAGCAGCTTGGCGGGGACCAACACCGGGGAGCTGTATTTT. Combining the CDR3 with reference TRBV5-6 and TRBJ2-2 gives the whole variable domain DAGVTQSPTHLIKTRGQQVTLRCSPKSGHDTVSWYQQALGQGPQFIFQYYEEEERQRGNFPDRFSGHQFPNYSSELNVNALLLGDSALYLCASSLAGTNTGELYFGEGSRLTVL.

The chain couples TRBV3-1 to TRBJ2-1, with a weak D call TRBD2 (5 bases). V shed 1 base and J shed 2 bases, with 12 bases lying between them. Germline V CDR1 and CDR2: LGHDT, YNNKEL (reference sequence). The CDR3 length is 16 residues. The CDR3 loop reads CASSQVRARAYNEQFF. In DNA, the CDR3 is TGTGCCAGCAGCCAAGTGCGGGCCCGCGCCTACAATGAGCAGTTCTTC.

This clonotype was observed a few times. The chain joins TRBV20-1 to TRBJ1-5, with D perhaps TRBD1 (6 bases). The V end lost 0 bases, the J end lost 5 bases, and 11 bases lay between the germline ends. The CDR3 has 14 residues. The germline gives CDR1 DFQATT, CDR2 SNEGSKA (reference sequence). DNA of the CDR3: TGCAGTGCTAGAGATAACGCAGGGGATCAGCCCCAGCATTTT. This gives the protein CSARDNAGDQPQHF.

The sample holds a few counts of this clonotype. V gene TRBV4-2 combines with J gene TRBJ1-1; possibly TRBD1 for D (6 bases). Trimming pared 6 bases from V and 6 bases from J, leaving 14 bases between. The germline gives CDR1 LGHNA, CDR2 YNFKEQ. CDR3 length: 13 residues. This chain's CDR3 is CASSVEEGAEAFF. Written as DNA, the CDR3 is TGTGCCAGCAGTGTCGAGGAGGGGGCTGAAGCTTTCTTT.

This chain uses TRBV24-1 with TRBJ2-3, with 7 bases aligning to TRBD2. Germline assignment: CDR1 KGHDR and CDR2 SFDVKD. V was pared by 3 bases and J by 0 bases, with 11 bases of the junction left unmatched. This CDR3 has 18 amino acids. CDR3 DNA: TGTGCCACCAGTGATCCCCCCGGCGGTAGCGGGAGCACAGATACGCAGTATTTT. Translation gives CATSDPPGGSGSTDTQYF.

The chain links TRBV4-2 to TRBJ2-7, with 9 positions matching TRBD2. With V trimmed by 1 base and J by 5 bases, 6 bases remained unmatched. The CDR3 contains 15 residues. Germline CDR1 LGHNA, CDR2 YNFKEQ. In DNA form, the CDR3 reads TGTGCCAGCAGCCAAGTGTCTAGCGGGGCGCACGAGCAGTACTTC. Its protein product is CASSQVSSGAHEQYF.

In its sample, this clonotype was seen a few times. The genes are TRBV20-1 and TRBJ2-3; D might be TRBD1 (7 bases). The V gene lost 6 bases and the J gene lost 1 base, with 20 bases spanning the gap. The germline V gene encodes CDR1 DFQATT and CDR2 SNEGSKA (reference sequence). The CDR3 has 16 residues. The CDR3 here is CSALPRQGGRTDTQYF. CDR3 in DNA: TGCAGTGCGTTACCCCGGCAGGGGGGCCGCACAGATACGCAGTATTTT.

This clonotype was observed many times. The chain employs TRBV5-1 and TRBJ1-1, with a possible D match to TRBD1 (5 bases). V was clipped by 0 bases and J by 4 bases, with 13 bases between them. Germline CDR1 and CDR2: SGHRS and YFSETQ. The CDR3 totals 15 residues. CDR3 residues: CASSLGPGISTEAFF. CDR3 DNA sequence: TGCGCCAGCAGCTTGGGGCCAGGGATCAGCACTGAAGCTTTCTTT.

This chain uses TRBV6-5 with TRBJ2-7; 9 bases are shared with TRBD1. Germline V gene lookup returns CDR1 MNHEY and CDR2 SVGAGI. The J segment lost 4 bases and the V segment lost 0 bases, leaving 10 bases of the junction unmatched. The CDR3 spans 17 residues. CDR3 residues: CASSYSGGRTGAYEQYF. The CDR3 DNA sequence: TGTGCCAGCAGTTACTCCGGAGGTCGGACAGGGGCATACGAGCAGTACTTC.

The chain combines TRBV20-1 with TRBJ2-1, with D possibly being TRBD2 (6 bases). Trimming cost V 5 bases and J 10 bases, with 12 bases left between them. CDR1 and CDR2 (germline): DFQATT, SNEGSKA (reference sequence). The CDR3 extends over 11 amino acids. CDR3 sequence reads: CSASTGLEQFF. The CDR3 region has the DNA TGCAGTGCTTCCACCGGACTAGAGCAGTTCTTC.

This clonotype was detected many times. The rearrangement links TRBV12-3 or TRBV12-4 to TRBJ1-1; TRBD1 might be the D (5 bases). Trimming took off 3 bases at V and 0 bases at J, with 8 bases between the two ends. This CDR3 is built from 14 residues. The CDR3 reads CASSLWGLNTEAFF. CDR3 nucleotide sequence: TGTGCCAGCAGTTTGTGGGGACTGAACACTGAAGCTTTCTTT.

This clonotype appeared many times. This chain joins TRBV10-3 and TRBJ2-7; D is ambiguous. The CDR3 is made up of 13 amino acids. Germline V gives CDR1 ENHRY, CDR2 SYGVKD. Deletions cut 3 bases from V and 12 bases from J, with 18 bases between. The CDR3 here is CAISDPSSYVRYF. The CDR3 bases are TGTGCCATCAGTGACCCCTCTTCGTACGTTCGGTACTTC.

CDR3 in DNA: TGTGCCAGCAGCGGGGGACGTGCGGAGACCCAGTACTTC. Translating gives CASSGGRAETQYF. V gene TRBV11-1 combines with J gene TRBJ2-5, with D possibly called TRBD1 or TRBD2 (5 bases each). The CDR3 has 13 amino acids. Deletions cut 5 bases from V and 5 bases from J, with 12 bases between. CDR1 and CDR2 (germline): SGHAT, FQDESV (reference sequence). Looking up the rest from reference TRBV11-1 and TRBJ2-5 gives the full variable domain: EAEVAQSPRYKITEKSQAVAFWCDPISGHATLYWYRQILGQGPELLVQFQDESVVDDSQLPKDRFSAERLKGVDSTLKIQPAELGDSAMYLCASSGGRAETQYFGPGTRLLVL.

V usage is TRBV20-1 and J usage is TRBJ2-7; 13 bases match TRBD2. V was pared by 4 bases and J by 4 bases, with 7 bases of the junction left unmatched. This CDR3 region has 15 residues. Germline CDR1 is DFQATT and CDR2 is SNEGSKA (reference sequence). CDR3 DNA sequence: TGCAGTGCTACCGACCCGACTAGCGGGAGGTACGAGCAGTACTTC. This encodes CSATDPTSGRYEQYF.

CDR3 amino acids: CASSLSLLASNEQFF. The CDR3 nucleotides are TGTGCCAGCAGTTTGAGTTTACTAGCGAGCAATGAGCAGTTCTTC. V and J are TRBV12-3 or TRBV12-4 and TRBJ2-1, with 7 bases matching TRBD2. V shed 3 bases and J 6 bases; nucleotides not matched to a gene: 8. The CDR3 sequence is 15 residues long.

V gene TRBV6-1 combines with J gene TRBJ1-5, with a weak D call TRBD1 (5 bases). CDR1 is MNHNS, CDR2 SASEGT, per germline. V was cut by 6 bases and J by 6 bases, with 15 bases left in between. The CDR3 has 14 residues. CDR3 bases: TGTGCCAGCAGCCCCGATCAGGGTGGTCAGCCCCAGCATTTT. Translation: CASSPDQGGQPQHF.

In its sample, this clonotype was seen a few times. This chain joins TRBV2 and TRBJ2-1; D remains ambiguous. This CDR3 is built from 13 residues. V lost 3 bases and J 2 bases, leaving 5 bases between the germline ends. CDR1 SNHLY and CDR2 FYNNEI come from the germline V gene. CDR3 loop: CASSEGTYNEQFF. The CDR3 nucleotides are TGTGCCAGCAGTGAGGGGACCTACAATGAGCAGTTCTTC.

The chain joins TRBV28 to TRBJ1-6; TRBD1 agrees at 9 bases. This CDR3 is built from 14 residues. The trim removed 6 bases at V and 9 bases at J, leaving 6 bases unmatched. Germline V gene lookup returns CDR1 MDHEN and CDR2 SYDVKM. The CDR3 DNA follows: TGTGCCAGCAGGCGGGACAGGGTTCCTTCACCCCTCCACTTT. Protein sequence: CASRRDRVPSPLHF.

This chain joins TRBV9 and TRBJ2-3; D is unclear. This CDR3 region has 14 residues. Germline V gene data show CDR1 as SGDLS and CDR2 as YYNGEE. Trimming stripped 0 bases from V and 0 bases from J, with 5 bases between. The CDR3: CASSVEVSTDTQYF. The CDR3 DNA reads as TGTGCCAGCAGCGTAGAAGTTAGCACAGATACGCAGTATTTT.